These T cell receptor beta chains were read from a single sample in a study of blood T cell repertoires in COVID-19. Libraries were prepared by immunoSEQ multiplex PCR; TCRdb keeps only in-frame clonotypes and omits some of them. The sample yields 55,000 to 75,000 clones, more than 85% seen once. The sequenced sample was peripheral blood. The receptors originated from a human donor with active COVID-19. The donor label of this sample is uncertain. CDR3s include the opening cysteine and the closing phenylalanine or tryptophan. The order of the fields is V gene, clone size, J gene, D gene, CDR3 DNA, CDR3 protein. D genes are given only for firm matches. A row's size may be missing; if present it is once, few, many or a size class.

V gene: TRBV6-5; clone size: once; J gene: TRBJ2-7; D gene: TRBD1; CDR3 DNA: TGTGCCAGCCAACAGGGGTCGGGCTACGAGCAGTACTTC; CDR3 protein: CASQQGSGYEQYF
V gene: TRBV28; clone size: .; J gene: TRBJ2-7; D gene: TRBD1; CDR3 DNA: TGTGCCAGCAGTGACCCCGGGACAGGGGCGAGCGAGCAGTACTTC; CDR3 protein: CASSDPGTGASEQYF
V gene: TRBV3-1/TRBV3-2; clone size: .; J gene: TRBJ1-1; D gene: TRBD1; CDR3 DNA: TGTGCCAGCAGCCCAGACAGGGAGGTCACTGAAGCTTTCTTT; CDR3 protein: CASSPDREVTEAFF
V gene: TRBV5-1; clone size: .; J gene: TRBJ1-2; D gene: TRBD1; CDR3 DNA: TGCGCCAGCAGGCGCGGGACAGACCCTCTCGGCTACACCTTC; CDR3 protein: CASRRGTDPLGYTF
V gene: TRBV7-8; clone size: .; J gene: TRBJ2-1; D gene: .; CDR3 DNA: TGTGCCAGCTCCCCGGGGGAGCTTTACAATGAGCAGTTCTTC; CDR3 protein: CASSPGELYNEQFF
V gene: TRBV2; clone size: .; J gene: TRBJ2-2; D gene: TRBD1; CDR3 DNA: TGTGCCGGGACAGGTCTAACCGGGGAGCTGTTTTTT; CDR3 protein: CAGTGLTGELFF
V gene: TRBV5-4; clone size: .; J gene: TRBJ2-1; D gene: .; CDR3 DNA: TGTGCCAGCAGCGAACCAAAGAGCTCCTACAATGAGCAGTTCTTC; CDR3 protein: CASSEPKSSYNEQFF
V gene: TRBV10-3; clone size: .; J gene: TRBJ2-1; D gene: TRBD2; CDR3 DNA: TGTGCCATCAGTAGAGGGACTAGCGGATACAATGAGCAGTTCTTC; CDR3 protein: CAISRGTSGYNEQFF
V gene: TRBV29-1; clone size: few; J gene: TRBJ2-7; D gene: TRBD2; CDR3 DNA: TGCAGCGTGGCGGCGGGGGACTCCTACGAGCAGTACTTC; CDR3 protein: CSVAAGDSYEQYF
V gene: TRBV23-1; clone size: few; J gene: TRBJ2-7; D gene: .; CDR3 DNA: TGCGCCAGCAGTCAATCTGTTCGCGAGCAGTACTTC; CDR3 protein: CASSQSVREQYF
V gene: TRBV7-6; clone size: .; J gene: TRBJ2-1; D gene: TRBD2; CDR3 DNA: TGTGCCAGCCAGGGACTAGCCAGCGGTGAGCAGTTCTTC; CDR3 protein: CASQGLASGEQFF
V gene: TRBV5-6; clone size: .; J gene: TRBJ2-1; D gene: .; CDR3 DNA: TGTGCCAGCAGCACCTTGGCGGGTTCTCGGAGAGGGTTCTTC; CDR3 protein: CASSTLAGSRRGFF
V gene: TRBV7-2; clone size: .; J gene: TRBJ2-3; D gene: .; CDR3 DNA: TGTGCCAGCAGCTTACTGAGCGGAATCCAAGATACGCAGTATTTT; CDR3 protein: CASSLLSGIQDTQYF
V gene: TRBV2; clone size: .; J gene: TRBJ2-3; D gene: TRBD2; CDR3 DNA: TGTGCCAGCAGTGACCAGCGGGAGGATACGCAGTATTTT; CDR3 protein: CASSDQREDTQYF
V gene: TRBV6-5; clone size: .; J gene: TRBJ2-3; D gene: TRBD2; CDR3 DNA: TGTGCCAGCTCCCTAGCGGGGCACACAGATACGCAGTATTTT; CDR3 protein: CASSLAGHTDTQYF
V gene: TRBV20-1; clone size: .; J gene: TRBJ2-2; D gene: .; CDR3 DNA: TGCAGTGCTAGTGGGTACTGGCGAGGGGGAAGCGTCACCGGGGAGCTGTTTTTT; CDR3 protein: CSASGYWRGGSVTGELFF
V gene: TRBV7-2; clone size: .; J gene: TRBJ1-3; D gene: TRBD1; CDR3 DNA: TGTGCCAGCAGCTTAGTAGCAGGGGGTGGTGGTGGAAACACCATATATTTT; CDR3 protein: CASSLVAGGGGGNTIYF
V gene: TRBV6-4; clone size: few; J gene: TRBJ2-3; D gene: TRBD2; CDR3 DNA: TGTGCCAGCAGTGACTCTTGGAGCGGGGGGCCCGATACGCAGTATTTT; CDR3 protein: CASSDSWSGGPDTQYF
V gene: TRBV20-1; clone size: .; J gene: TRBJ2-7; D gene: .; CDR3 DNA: TGCAGTGCTCCTAGGGGTTACGAGCAGTACTTC; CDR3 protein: CSAPRGYEQYF
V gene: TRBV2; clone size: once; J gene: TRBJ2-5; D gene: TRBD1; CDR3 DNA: TGTGCCAGCAGTGAAGCAGGGTCAACAGGGGAGTACTTC; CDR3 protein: CASSEAGSTGEYF
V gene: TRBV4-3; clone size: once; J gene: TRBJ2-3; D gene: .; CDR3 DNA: TGCGCCAGCAGCCAAGCTTCGAGGAGCTGGGCGCAGTATTTT; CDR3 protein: CASSQASRSWAQYF
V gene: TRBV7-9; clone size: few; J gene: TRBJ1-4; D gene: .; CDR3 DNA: TGTGCCAGCAGCTCAGGTGCAACTAATGAAAAACTGTTTTTT; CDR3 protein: CASSSGATNEKLFF
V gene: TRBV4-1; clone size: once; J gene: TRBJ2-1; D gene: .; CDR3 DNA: TGCGCCAGCAGCCAGCCCCCCAGAGGTGATGAGCAGTTCTTC; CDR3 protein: CASSQPPRGDEQFF
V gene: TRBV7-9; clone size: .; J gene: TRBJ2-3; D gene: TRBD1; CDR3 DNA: TGTGCCAGCAGCTGGGGACAGGGCGAGATAGGGGCGCAGTATTTT; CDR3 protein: CASSWGQGEIGAQYF
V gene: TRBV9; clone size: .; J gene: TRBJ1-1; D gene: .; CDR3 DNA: TGTGCCAGCAGCGTAGAGGGTGAGGGTCTCGTAATGAACACTGAAGCTTTCTTT; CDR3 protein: CASSVEGEGLVMNTEAFF
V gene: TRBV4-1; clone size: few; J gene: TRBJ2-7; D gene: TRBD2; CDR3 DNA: TGCGCCAGCAGCCGGACTAGTATAAACTACGAGCAGTACTTC; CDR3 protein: CASSRTSINYEQYF
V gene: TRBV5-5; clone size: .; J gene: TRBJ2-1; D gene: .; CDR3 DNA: TGTGCCAGCAGCTTGGGGAGCTCCTACAATGAGCAGTTCTTC; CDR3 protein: CASSLGSSYNEQFF
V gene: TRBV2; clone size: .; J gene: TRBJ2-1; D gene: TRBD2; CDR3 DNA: TGTGCCAGCAGAGGGAAGCGGGGGGTCCCGCACAATGAGCAGTTCTTC; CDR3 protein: CASRGKRGVPHNEQFF
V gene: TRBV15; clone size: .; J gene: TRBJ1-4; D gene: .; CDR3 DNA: TGTGCCACCAGCAAGGGCAGGGTTAGTTCGGCTAATGAAAAACTGTTTTTT; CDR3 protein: CATSKGRVSSANEKLFF
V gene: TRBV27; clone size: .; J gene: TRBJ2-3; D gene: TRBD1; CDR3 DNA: TGTGCCAGCCGCGCCGGGGGACAGGCGAGAAGCACAGATACGCAGTATTTT; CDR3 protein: CASRAGGQARSTDTQYF
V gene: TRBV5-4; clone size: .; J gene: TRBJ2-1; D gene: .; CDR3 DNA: TGTGCCAGCAGCTCCCCCCGAAGGGCGGGTGAGCAGTTCTTC; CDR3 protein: CASSSPRRAGEQFF
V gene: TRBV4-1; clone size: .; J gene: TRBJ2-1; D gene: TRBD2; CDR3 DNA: TGCGCCAGCAGCTCCGGGACTAGCGACTACAATGAGCAGTTCTTC; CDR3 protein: CASSSGTSDYNEQFF
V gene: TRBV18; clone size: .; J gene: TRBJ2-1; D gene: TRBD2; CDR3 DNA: TGTGCCAGCTCACCGTCACTAGCGGACTACAATGAGCAGTTCTTC; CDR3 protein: CASSPSLADYNEQFF
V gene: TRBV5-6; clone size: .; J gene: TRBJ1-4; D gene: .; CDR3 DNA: TGTGCCAGCAGCTTGGGACTTCGGGGAGAAGAAAAACTGTTTTTT; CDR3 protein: CASSLGLRGEEKLFF
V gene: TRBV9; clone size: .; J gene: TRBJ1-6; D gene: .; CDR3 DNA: TGTGCCAGCAGCGAGCAGGGGACGTATTCACCCCTCCACTTT; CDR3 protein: CASSEQGTYSPLHF
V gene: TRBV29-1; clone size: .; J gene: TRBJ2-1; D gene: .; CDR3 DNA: TGCAGCGTTGTAGTTCTTCAGGGGCCGCGCAATGAGCAGTTCTTC; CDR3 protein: CSVVVLQGPRNEQFF
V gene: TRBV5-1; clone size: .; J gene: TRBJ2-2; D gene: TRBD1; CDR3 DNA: TGCGCCAGCGGACCAGGGGGCGCGACCGGGGAGCTGTTTTTT; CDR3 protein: CASGPGGATGELFF
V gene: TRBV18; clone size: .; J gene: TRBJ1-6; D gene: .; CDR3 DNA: TGTGCCAGCTCAGATAATCCTCCGGGACTATCACCCCTCCACTTT; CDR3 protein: CASSDNPPGLSPLHF
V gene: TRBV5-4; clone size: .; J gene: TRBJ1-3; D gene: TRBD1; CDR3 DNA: TGTGCCAGCAGCTTCGGACAGGGAGACTCTGGAAACACCATATATTTT; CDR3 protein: CASSFGQGDSGNTIYF
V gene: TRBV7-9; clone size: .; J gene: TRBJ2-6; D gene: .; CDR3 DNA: TGTGCCAGCAGCTTAGAGACAGGAAGCTCTGGGGCCAACGTCCTGACTTTC; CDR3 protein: CASSLETGSSGANVLTF
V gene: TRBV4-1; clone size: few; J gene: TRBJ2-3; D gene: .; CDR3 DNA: TGCGCCAGCAGCCAAGATCGCTCGGTAGCCCGACGGGATACGCAGTATTTT; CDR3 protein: CASSQDRSVARRDTQYF
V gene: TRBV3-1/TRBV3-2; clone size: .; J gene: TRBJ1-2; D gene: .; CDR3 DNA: TGTGCCAGCAGCCAAGCGGACAGTAACTATGGCTACACCTTC; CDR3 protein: CASSQADSNYGYTF
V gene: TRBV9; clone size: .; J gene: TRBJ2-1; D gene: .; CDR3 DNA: TGTGCCAGCAGCGTAGCTGGAGGGGCCCTCCATGAGCAGTTCTTC; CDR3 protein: CASSVAGGALHEQFF
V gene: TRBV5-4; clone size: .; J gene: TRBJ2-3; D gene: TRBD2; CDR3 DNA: TGTGCCAGCAGAGCGGGACTAGCGTACACAGATACGCAGTATTTT; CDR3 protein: CASRAGLAYTDTQYF
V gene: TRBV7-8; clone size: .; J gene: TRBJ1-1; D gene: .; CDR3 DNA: TGTGCCAGCAGCTTTAGGGGGAACACTGAAGCTTTCTTT; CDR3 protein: CASSFRGNTEAFF
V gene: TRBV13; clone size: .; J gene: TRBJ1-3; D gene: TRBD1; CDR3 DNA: TGTGCCAGCAGCCCCTCCCCCGGGACAGGGTCTGGAAACACCATATATTTT; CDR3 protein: CASSPSPGTGSGNTIYF
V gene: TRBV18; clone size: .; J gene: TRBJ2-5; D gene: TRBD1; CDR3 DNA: TGTGCCAGCTCACCCCAGTCCCAGGGACAGGGGTACCAAGAGACCCAGTACTTC; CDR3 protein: CASSPQSQGQGYQETQYF
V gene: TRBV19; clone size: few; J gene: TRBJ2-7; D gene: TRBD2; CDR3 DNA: TGTGCCAGTAGTTACAGCGGGGGGCCGTCGTACTTC; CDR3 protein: CASSYSGGPSYF
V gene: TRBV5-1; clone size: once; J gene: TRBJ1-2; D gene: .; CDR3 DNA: TGCGCCAGCAGCTTACAGGGAGAGTCTGGCTACACCTTC; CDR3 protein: CASSLQGESGYTF
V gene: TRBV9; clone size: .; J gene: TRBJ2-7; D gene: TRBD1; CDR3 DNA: TGTGCCAGCAGCTCCAGACAGGGACCCTACGAGCAGTACTTC; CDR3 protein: CASSSRQGPYEQYF
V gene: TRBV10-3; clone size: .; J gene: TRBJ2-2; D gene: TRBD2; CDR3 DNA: TGTGCCATCAGGAGTAGCGGGAGCAACACCGGGGAGCTGTTTTTT; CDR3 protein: CAIRSSGSNTGELFF
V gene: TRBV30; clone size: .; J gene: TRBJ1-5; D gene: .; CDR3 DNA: TGTGCCTGGAGTCACTTCGGGGGCAATCAGCCCCAGCATTTT; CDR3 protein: CAWSHFGGNQPQHF
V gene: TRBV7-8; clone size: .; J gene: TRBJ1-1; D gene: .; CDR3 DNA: TGTGCCAGCAGCCGGGGCAGGGCCGCAGATGAAGCTTTCTTT; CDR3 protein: CASSRGRAADEAFF